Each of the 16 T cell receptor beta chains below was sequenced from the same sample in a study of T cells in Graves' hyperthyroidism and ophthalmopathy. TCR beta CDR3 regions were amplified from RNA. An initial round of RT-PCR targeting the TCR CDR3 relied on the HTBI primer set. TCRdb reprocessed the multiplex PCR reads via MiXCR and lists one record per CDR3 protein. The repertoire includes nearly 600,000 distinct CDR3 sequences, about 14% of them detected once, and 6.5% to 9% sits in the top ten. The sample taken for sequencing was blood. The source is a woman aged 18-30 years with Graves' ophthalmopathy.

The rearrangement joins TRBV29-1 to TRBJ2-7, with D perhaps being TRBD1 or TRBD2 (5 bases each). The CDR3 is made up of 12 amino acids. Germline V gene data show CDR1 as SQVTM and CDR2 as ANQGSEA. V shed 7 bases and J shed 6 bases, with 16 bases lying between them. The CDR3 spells CSAGTRSAEQYF. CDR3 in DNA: TGCAGCGCCGGGACCCGGTCTGCCGAGCAGTACTTC.

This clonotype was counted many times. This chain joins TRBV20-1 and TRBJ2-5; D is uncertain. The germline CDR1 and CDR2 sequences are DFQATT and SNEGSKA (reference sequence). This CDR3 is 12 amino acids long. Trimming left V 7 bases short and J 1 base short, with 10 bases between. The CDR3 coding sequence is TGCAGTGAGGCGGACCCCCAAGAGACCCAGTACTTC. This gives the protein CSEADPQETQYF.

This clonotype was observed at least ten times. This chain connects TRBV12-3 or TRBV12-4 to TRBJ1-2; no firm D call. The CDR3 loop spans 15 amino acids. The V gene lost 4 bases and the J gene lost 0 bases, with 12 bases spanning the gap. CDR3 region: CASSSSERSNYGYTF. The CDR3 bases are TGTGCCAGCAGTTCCTCGGAGAGGTCTAACTATGGCTACACCTTC.

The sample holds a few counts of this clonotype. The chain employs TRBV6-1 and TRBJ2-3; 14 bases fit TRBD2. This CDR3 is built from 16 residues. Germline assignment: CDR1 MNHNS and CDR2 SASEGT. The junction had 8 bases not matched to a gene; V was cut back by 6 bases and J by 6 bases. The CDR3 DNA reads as TGTGCCAGCAGCCCTGCGGGACTAGCGGGAGCGGATACGCAGTATTTT. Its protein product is CASSPAGLAGADTQYF.

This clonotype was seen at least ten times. The CDR3 DNA reads as TGTGCCAGCAGCTTAATCCAATGGGGGCGGAAGACCCAGTACTTC. It specifies CASSLIQWGRKTQYF. The V call is TRBV7-2, the J call TRBJ2-5, with a possible D match to TRBD1 (6 bases). Trimming shortened V by 2 bases and J by 6 bases, and 16 bases separated the two germline ends. Germline V gene data show CDR1 as SGHTA and CDR2 as FQGNSA. This CDR3 spans 15 amino acids.

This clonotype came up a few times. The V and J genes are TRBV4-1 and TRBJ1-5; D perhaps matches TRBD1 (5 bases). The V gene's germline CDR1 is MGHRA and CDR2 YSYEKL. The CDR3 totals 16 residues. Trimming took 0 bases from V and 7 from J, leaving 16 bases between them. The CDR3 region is CASSQDLWRGRQPQHF. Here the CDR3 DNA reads TGCGCCAGCAGCCAAGATTTATGGAGGGGTAGGCAGCCCCAGCATTTT.

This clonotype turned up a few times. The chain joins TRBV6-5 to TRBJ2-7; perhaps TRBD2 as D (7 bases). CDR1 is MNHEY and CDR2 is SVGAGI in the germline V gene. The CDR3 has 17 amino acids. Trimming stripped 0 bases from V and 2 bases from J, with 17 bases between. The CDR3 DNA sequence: TGTGCCAGCAGTTACTCAGGACCAGGGGAGGGGGCCTACGAGCAGTACTTC. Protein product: CASSYSGPGEGAYEQYF.

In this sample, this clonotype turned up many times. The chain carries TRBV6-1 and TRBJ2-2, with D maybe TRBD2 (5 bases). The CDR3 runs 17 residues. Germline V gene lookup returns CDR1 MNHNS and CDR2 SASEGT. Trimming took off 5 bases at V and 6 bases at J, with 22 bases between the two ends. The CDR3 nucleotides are TGTGCCAGCAGTCCCTCCCCATCGGGGAACGGGGCCGGGGAGCTGTTTTTT. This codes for CASSPSPSGNGAGELFF.

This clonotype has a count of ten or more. The CDR3 loop is CASSYSTPLAGYGSEQYF. CDR3 bases: TGTGCCAGCAGTTACTCGACCCCTCTAGCGGGGTATGGGAGCGAGCAGTACTTC. This chain connects TRBV6-6 to TRBJ2-7; the match to TRBD2 covers 9 bases. In germline, CDR1 is MNHNY, CDR2 SVGAGI (reference sequence). This CDR3 has 18 amino acids. Trimming at V came to 0 bases and at J to 6 bases, leaving 15 bases not matched to a gene.

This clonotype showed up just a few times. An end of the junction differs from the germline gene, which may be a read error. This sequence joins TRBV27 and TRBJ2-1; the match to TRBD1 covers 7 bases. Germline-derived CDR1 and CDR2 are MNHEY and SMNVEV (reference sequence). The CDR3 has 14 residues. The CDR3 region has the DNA TGTGCCAGCAGTCCCCGGACAGGCTACAATGGGCAGTTCTTC. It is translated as CASSPRTGYNGQFF.

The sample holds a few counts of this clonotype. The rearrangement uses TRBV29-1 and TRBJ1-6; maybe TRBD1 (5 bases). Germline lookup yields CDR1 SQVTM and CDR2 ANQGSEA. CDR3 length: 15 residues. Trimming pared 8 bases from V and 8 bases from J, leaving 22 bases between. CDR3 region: CSRGKRGAHHSPLHF. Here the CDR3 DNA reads TGCAGCAGGGGAAAAAGAGGGGCGCATCATTCACCCCTCCACTTT.

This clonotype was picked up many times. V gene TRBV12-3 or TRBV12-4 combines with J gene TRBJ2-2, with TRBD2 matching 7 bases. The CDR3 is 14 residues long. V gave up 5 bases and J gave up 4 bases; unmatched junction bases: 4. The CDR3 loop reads CASSPRLATGELFF. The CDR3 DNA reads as TGTGCCAGCAGTCCTCGACTAGCCACCGGGGAGCTGTTTTTT.

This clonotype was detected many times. The CDR3 sequence is CASSLDGAGGYYGYTF. CDR3 DNA sequence: TGTGCCAGCAGCTTAGATGGGGCAGGGGGCTACTATGGCTACACCTTC. V gene TRBV11-2 combines with J gene TRBJ1-2; 8 bases align to TRBD1. CDR1 is SGHAT and CDR2 is FQNNGV in the germline V gene. The V and J ends lost 0 bases and 3 bases, in that order; junction bases with no gene match: 6. The CDR3 consists of 16 residues.

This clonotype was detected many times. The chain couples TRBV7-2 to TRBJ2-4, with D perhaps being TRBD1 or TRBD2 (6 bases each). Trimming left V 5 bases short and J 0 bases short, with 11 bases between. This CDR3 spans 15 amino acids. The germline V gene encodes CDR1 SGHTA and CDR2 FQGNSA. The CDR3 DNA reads TGTGCCAGCAGCGAGGGGGGATTAGCCAAAAACATTCAGTACTTC. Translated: CASSEGGLAKNIQYF.

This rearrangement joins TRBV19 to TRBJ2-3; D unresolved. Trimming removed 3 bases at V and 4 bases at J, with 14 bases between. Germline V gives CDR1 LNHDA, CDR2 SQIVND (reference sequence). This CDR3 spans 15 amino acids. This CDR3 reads CASSMEGTDADTQYF. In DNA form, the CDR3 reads TGTGCCAGTAGTATGGAAGGAACAGATGCAGATACGCAGTATTTT.

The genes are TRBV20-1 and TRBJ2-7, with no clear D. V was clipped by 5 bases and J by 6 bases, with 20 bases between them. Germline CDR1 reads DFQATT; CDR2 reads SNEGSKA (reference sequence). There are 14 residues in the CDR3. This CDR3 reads CSASWESLDGEQYF. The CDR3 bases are TGCAGTGCTTCTTGGGAATCCTTAGACGGCGAGCAGTACTTC.